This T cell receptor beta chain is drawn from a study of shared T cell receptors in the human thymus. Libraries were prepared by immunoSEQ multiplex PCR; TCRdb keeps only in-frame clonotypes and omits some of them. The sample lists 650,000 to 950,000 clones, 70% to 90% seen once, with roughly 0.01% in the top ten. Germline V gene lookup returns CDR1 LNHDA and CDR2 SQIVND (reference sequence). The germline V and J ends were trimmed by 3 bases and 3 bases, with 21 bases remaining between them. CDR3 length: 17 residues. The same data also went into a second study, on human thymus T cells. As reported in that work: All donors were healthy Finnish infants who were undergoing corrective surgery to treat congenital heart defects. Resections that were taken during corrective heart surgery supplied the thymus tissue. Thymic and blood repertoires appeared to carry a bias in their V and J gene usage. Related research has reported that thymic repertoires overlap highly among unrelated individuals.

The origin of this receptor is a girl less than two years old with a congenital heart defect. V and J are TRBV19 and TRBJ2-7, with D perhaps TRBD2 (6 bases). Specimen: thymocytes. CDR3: CASSIGLGGSNSYEQYF. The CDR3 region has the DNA TGTGCCAGTAGTATTGGCTTGGGAGGATCCAATAGCTACGAGCAGTACTTC.